A single sample gave rise to the 7 T cell receptor beta chains below, sequenced in a study of blood T cell repertoires in COVID-19. Here immunoSEQ multiplex PCR was the method, and the copy in TCRdb shows in-frame clones only, minus some. The data hold some 270,000 clones, with nearly 90% observed a single time. Sequencing was done on a sample of PBMCs or T cells enriched from blood (not recorded which). The receptors stem from a woman aged 60-70 years who had recovered from COVID-19.

The rearrangement joins TRBV18 to TRBJ1-4, with D possibly TRBD1 on 6 matching bases. Germline CDR1 is KGHSH and CDR2 is LQKENI. Trimming cost V 8 bases and J 8 bases, with 18 bases left between them. CDR3 length: 14 residues. The CDR3, as DNA: TGTGCCAGCACGTCTCAGGGAGGGGGAGAAAAACTGTTTTTT. Its protein is CASTSQGGGEKLFF.

The J gene is TRBJ1-4, the V gene TRBV2; D not certain. The CDR3 loop spans 13 amino acids. V was shortened by 7 bases and J by 4 bases, with 10 bases between the two germline ends. Per germline, CDR1 SNHLY and CDR2 FYNNEI. The CDR3 sequence: CASMRALNEKLFF. The CDR3 DNA is TGTGCCAGCATGCGGGCCCTTAATGAAAAACTGTTTTTT.

The chain employs TRBV6-4 and TRBJ1-2, with D possibly TRBD1 on 6 matching bases. The germline V gene encodes CDR1 MRHNA and CDR2 SNTAGT. V lost 6 bases to trimming and J lost 2 bases, with 10 bases between them. This CDR3 has 13 amino acids. The CDR3 here is CASRAGANYGYTF. CDR3 DNA sequence: TGTGCCAGCAGGGCAGGGGCCAACTATGGCTACACCTTC.

This clone has just one count. Here the CDR3 DNA reads TGTGCCAGCTCACCGGGACAGGCCGGGACACCCCTCCACTTT. This translates into CASSPGQAGTPLHF. V and J are TRBV18 and TRBJ1-6; TRBD1 aligns across 8 bases. The CDR3 sequence is 14 residues long. Germline lookup yields CDR1 KGHSH and CDR2 LQKENI. J lost 11 bases, V lost 3 bases, and 6 bases had no gene match.

With regard to this clone: The same CDR3 arises from other DNA sequences in this sample as well. The rearrangement links TRBV6-5 to TRBJ2-1, with 12 bases that match TRBD2. Germline V gene data show CDR1 as MNHEY and CDR2 as SVGAGI. This CDR3 is 14 amino acids long. J gave up 5 bases and V 5 bases, and 1 base lay outside the gene matches. Here the CDR3 DNA reads TGTGCCAGCAGTCGGACTAGCGGGGACAATGAGCAGTTCTTC. Protein: CASSRTSGDNEQFF.

There are a few counts of this clone. The sample carries other DNA sequences with the same CDR3. The J gene is TRBJ1-1, the V gene TRBV28, with 7 bases aligning to TRBD1. The CDR3 has 12 residues. J was trimmed by 4 bases and V by 6 bases; bases with no gene match: 2. CDR1 is MDHEN, CDR2 SYDVKM, per germline. The CDR3, as DNA: TGTGCCAGCAGCCCAGGGGGCACTGAAGCTTTCTTT. Translating gives CASSPGGTEAFF.

This clone was recorded a few times. The chain carries TRBV11-3 and TRBJ1-1; D gene uncertain. The CDR3 extends over 14 amino acids. The V end was cut by 5 bases, the J end by 6 bases, with 16 bases between. The V gene's germline CDR1 is SGHNT and CDR2 YENEEA. The CDR3 is CASSPAGSQAEAFF. The CDR3 nucleotides are TGTGCCAGCAGCCCGGCCGGGAGTCAGGCTGAAGCTTTCTTT.